This T cell receptor beta chain was captured in a study of spatial heterogeneity in lung cancer. Study details: Within tumor regions, the number of TCR transcripts tracked closely with a T cell module score obtained from matched bulk RNA-seq. More than ten raw reads, on average, carried each unique TCR and UMI combination.

TCRdb recomputed calls from the 5' RACE reads with MiXCR, one row per CDR3 protein. The table lists about 9,000 distinct CDR3 sequences, under 8% of them singletons. This clonotype is categorized as hyperexpanded. Its antigen remains unknown. Study results and limitations: Expanded TCRs classified as ubiquitous or regional were counted, and these counts tracked ubiquitous and regional nonsynonymous mutations, respectively. Counts of expanded intratumoral alpha and beta TCRs tracked tumor mutation counts.

Documented time point: sample taken at primary tumor resection. Unsorted whole RNA of tumor, nontumor lung or frozen PBMC was sequenced. The input for sequencing was lung tumor tissue, taken at surgery. This sequence originates from a male donor with early-stage non-small cell lung cancer.

CDR3 coding DNA: TGTGCCAGCAGCTTCGGAGGGGGGGGAGAGACCCAGTACTTC. Translated: CASSFGGGGETQYF. J is TRBJ2-5 and V is TRBV7-8; possible D gene TRBD2, 7 bases. V was cut by 3 bases and J by 4 bases, with 12 bases left in between. This CDR3 is built from 14 residues. Germline loops: CDR1 SGHVS, CDR2 FQNEAQ. The full variable domain, its missing parts supplied by reference TRBV7-8 and TRBJ2-5, is GAGVSQSPRYKVAKRGQDVALRCDPISGHVSLFWYQQALGQGPEFLTYFQNEAQLDKSGLPSDRFFAERPEGSVSTLKIQRTQQEDSAVYLCASSFGGGGETQYFGPGTRLLVL.